The 26 T cell receptor beta chains in this list originate from one sample, sequenced in a study of CD8 T cells in ankylosing spondylitis. TCRdb reprocessed the 5' RACE reads via MiXCR and lists one record per CDR3 protein. The data hold approximately 290,000 distinct CDR3 sequences, with less than 25% observed a single time. The sequencing sample was made of blood, either unsorted or a sorted T cell fraction (not recorded which). The origin of the receptors is a female donor with ankylosing spondylitis or in good health (not recorded which).

The chain joins TRBV29-1 to TRBJ1-2; D is ambiguous. The CDR3 runs 14 residues. From germline, CDR1 is SQVTM and CDR2 ANQGSEA. The V end was cut by 4 bases, the J end by 2 bases, with 14 bases between. CDR3: CSVVRVRTNYGYTF. The CDR3 DNA sequence: TGCAGCGTTGTTAGGGTCAGGACCAACTATGGCTACACCTTC.

The chain joins TRBV5-1 to TRBJ2-1; no definite D call. CDR3 length: 18 amino acids. V was clipped by 3 bases and J by 0 bases, with 19 bases between them. Per the germline V gene, CDR1 is SGHRS and CDR2 is YFSETQ. The CDR3 bases are TGCGCCAGCAGCTCGAGGACCGCTGGGGTTAGCTCCTACAATGAGCAGTTCTTC. Protein sequence: CASSSRTAGVSSYNEQFF.

A few counts support this clonotype. The chain combines TRBV6-4 with TRBJ2-2; D is possibly TRBD2 (5 bases). CDR3 size: 16 residues. Germline lookup yields CDR1 MRHNA and CDR2 SNTAGT. V lost 3 bases and J lost 0, with 11 bases in between. CDR3 bases: TGTGCCAGCAGTGAAAGGAGTAGCGCGAACACCGGGGAGCTGTTTTTT. Protein product: CASSERSSANTGELFF.

This sequence joins TRBV5-1 and TRBJ1-1; D is unclear. Trimming took off 0 bases at V and 5 bases at J, with 11 bases between the two ends. This CDR3 region has 14 residues. Germline lookup yields CDR1 SGHRS and CDR2 YFSETQ. CDR3 DNA sequence: TGCGCCAGCAGCTTGGAAAGGGTGGGTACTGAAGCTTTCTTT. It translates to CASSLERVGTEAFF.

This clonotype was observed a few times. The chain couples TRBV6-5 to TRBJ1-1, with TRBD1 identical over 7 bases. CDR1 is MNHEY and CDR2 is SVGAGI in the germline V gene. Trimming took 5 bases from V and 9 from J; bases not matched to a gene: 6. The CDR3 sequence is 12 residues long. CDR3: CASSMRGLKAFF. CDR3 coding DNA: TGTGCCAGCAGTATGAGGGGGCTCAAAGCTTTCTTT.

This rearrangement joins TRBV5-5 to TRBJ2-1; D call uncertain. The V gene's germline CDR1 is SGHKS and CDR2 YYEKEE (reference sequence). V lost 2 bases and J lost 6, with 18 bases in between. The CDR3 runs 16 residues. The CDR3 sequence: CASSFENYPMGNEQFF. For the CDR3, the DNA is TGTGCCAGCAGCTTCGAGAACTACCCCATGGGCAATGAGCAGTTCTTC.

This chain uses TRBV6-2 or TRBV6-3 with TRBJ2-1; 9 nucleotides align to TRBD2. The CDR3 extends over 15 amino acids. The germline gives CDR1 MNHEY, CDR2 SVGEGT. V lost 8 bases, J lost 2 bases, and 7 bases stayed unmatched. This CDR3 reads CASAPAGGTYNEQFF. DNA of the CDR3: TGTGCCAGCGCCCCTGCGGGAGGGACCTACAATGAGCAGTTCTTC.

This clonotype was counted at least ten times. The rearrangement links TRBV29-1 to TRBJ2-7; D is perhaps TRBD2 (6 bases). Germline loops: CDR1 SQVTM, CDR2 ANQGSEA. The CDR3 sequence is 11 residues long. V gave up 4 bases and J gave up 6 bases, with 10 bases separating them. CDR3 sequence (DNA): TGCAGCGTTGTGGGAGGAGGCGAGCAGTACTTC. This translates into CSVVGGGEQYF.

This clonotype has just a few counts. The chain employs TRBV5-1 and TRBJ1-1; no clear D. Between the trimmed V and J ends, which lost 2 bases and 3 bases, there was a span of 8 bases. From germline, CDR1 is SGHRS and CDR2 YFSETQ. This CDR3 has 13 amino acids. CDR3 sequence: CASSLYGDTEAFF. In DNA form, the CDR3 reads TGCGCCAGCAGCTTATACGGCGACACTGAAGCTTTCTTT.

This clonotype was found a few times. The chain combines TRBV24-1 with TRBJ2-7, with D hard to call. The CDR3 contains 14 residues. From germline, CDR1 is KGHDR and CDR2 SFDVKD. V shed 3 bases and J shed 5 bases, with 13 bases lying between them. CDR3 DNA sequence: TGTGCCACCAGTGATCCGCATGGTGCCAACGAGCAGTACTTC. Protein: CATSDPHGANEQYF.

This chain connects TRBV10-3 to TRBJ2-2; D possibly corresponds to TRBD2 (6 bases). The CDR3 is 14 residues long. Trimming pared 8 bases from V and 3 bases from J, leaving 13 bases between. Germline loops: CDR1 ENHRY, CDR2 SYGVKD. CDR3 nucleotide sequence: TGTGCCATCGCGGAGGGCCGGGACACCGGGGAGCTGTTTTTT. Translation: CAIAEGRDTGELFF.

This clonotype appeared many times. The chain carries TRBV7-8 and TRBJ2-5; the D gene is possibly TRBD2 (6 bases). V dropped 6 bases and J dropped 0 bases, with 14 bases sitting between them. Per germline, CDR1 SGHVS and CDR2 FQNEAQ. The CDR3 totals 15 residues. CDR3 loop: CASRFALAHQETQYF. The CDR3 DNA is TGTGCCAGCAGGTTCGCCCTAGCGCACCAAGAGACCCAGTACTTC.

This rearrangement joins TRBV28 to TRBJ2-3, with D perhaps matching TRBD2 (6 bases). Trimming removed 5 bases from V and 2 bases from J, with 29 bases in between. CDR1 and CDR2 from the germline V gene are MDHEN and SYDVKM. This CDR3 has 20 residues. The CDR3 DNA sequence: TGTGCCAGCAGTACGGGGACGTTCAAACCCGGGGCGGGAACCACAGATACGCAGTATTTT. Translated, it gives CASSTGTFKPGAGTTDTQYF.

This clonotype has more than one count but fewer than ten. The chain is built from TRBV4-3 and TRBJ2-1; D gene unclear. The germline CDR1 and CDR2 sequences are LGHNA and YSLEER. The V end was cut by 1 base, the J end by 7 bases, with 14 bases between. The CDR3 spans 15 residues. CDR3 sequence: CASSQGPVDVNEQFF. In DNA, the CDR3 is TGCGCCAGCAGCCAAGGACCGGTGGATGTTAATGAGCAGTTCTTC.

This clonotype was found a few times. This chain links TRBV7-9 with TRBJ2-3; D gene unclear. This CDR3 has 15 residues. The germline V and J ends were trimmed by 3 bases and 2 bases, with 12 bases remaining between them. The germline CDR1 and CDR2 sequences are SEHNR and FQNEAQ (reference sequence). The CDR3 loop reads CASSFIYRSTDTQYF. The DNA for the CDR3 is TGTGCCAGCAGCTTTATATATAGGTCCACAGATACGCAGTATTTT.

Points on this clonotype: Possible read error: a much larger clone is one base away. The conserved phenylalanine or tryptophan normally closing the CDR3 is absent here, so this likely arose from a read error. This chain uses TRBV29-1 with TRBJ2-7, with TRBD2 as a possible D gene (6 bases). This CDR3 spans 14 amino acids. The V gene's germline CDR1 is SQVTM and CDR2 ANQGSEA. Deletions cut 4 bases from V and 4 bases from J, with 17 bases between. CDR3 bases: TGCAGCGTTGTCCTTAGCGGAGATCGGTACGAGCAGTACTAC. Its translation: CSVVLSGDRYEQYY.

This clonotype was detected a few times. The V gene is TRBV4-1, the J gene TRBJ2-1, with TRBD1 matching 8 bases. The germline gives CDR1 MGHRA, CDR2 YSYEKL. J gave up 8 bases and V 0 bases, and 9 bases lay outside the gene matches. The CDR3 contains 16 residues. The CDR3 region is CASSQDRTGWWYEQFF. Written as DNA, the CDR3 is TGCGCCAGCAGCCAAGATAGGACAGGGTGGTGGTATGAGCAGTTCTTC.

Ten or more counts support this clonotype. This sequence joins TRBV6-5 and TRBJ2-3; D is uncertain. The CDR3 runs 13 residues. Trimming removed 6 bases at V and 4 bases at J, with 11 bases between. Germline V gene data show CDR1 as MNHEY and CDR2 as SVGAGI. This chain's CDR3 is CASSPEVPDTQYF. In nucleotides, the CDR3 is TGTGCCAGCAGCCCCGAGGTGCCAGATACGCAGTATTTT.

This clonotype was detected ten times or more. V and J are TRBV20-1 and TRBJ1-3; D remains unclear. The ends were cut back, 2 bases at V and 0 bases at J, with 17 bases in the middle. Germline V gives CDR1 DFQATT, CDR2 SNEGSKA (reference sequence). The CDR3 totals 17 residues. As DNA, the CDR3 is TGCAGTGCTAGATTCCCCTGGACGGACGTCTCTGGAAACACCATATATTTT. It translates to CSARFPWTDVSGNTIYF.

This clonotype was counted ten times or more. The genes are TRBV28 and TRBJ1-5; TRBD1 agrees at 7 bases. The trim removed 10 bases at V and 4 bases at J, leaving 7 bases unmatched. The CDR3 contains 13 residues. Germline V gives CDR1 MDHEN, CDR2 SYDVKM. The CDR3 DNA follows: TGTGCCACCACCGGGACAGAAAATCAGCCCCAGCATTTT. It translates to CATTGTENQPQHF.

The chain employs TRBV12-5 and TRBJ2-2; maybe TRBD2 (6 bases). Trimming took 5 bases from V and 5 from J, leaving 18 bases between them. The CDR3 runs 16 residues. Germline V lookup: CDR1 LGHNT, CDR2 FRNRAP. The DNA of the CDR3 is TGTGCTAGTGGTCTTGTGGTTAGCGGAATTACCGGGGAGCTGTTTTTT. Amino acid sequence: CASGLVVSGITGELFF.

The rearrangement joins TRBV12-3 or TRBV12-4 to TRBJ2-3; D is possibly TRBD2 (5 bases). This CDR3 is 16 amino acids long. Trimming cost V 3 bases and J 0 bases, with 13 bases left between them. The CDR3 sequence: CASSFVSGTSTDTQYF. CDR3 nucleotide sequence: TGTGCCAGCAGTTTCGTAAGCGGAACTAGCACAGATACGCAGTATTTT.

This clonotype was observed a few times. The J gene is TRBJ2-7, the V gene TRBV20-1, with D possibly matching TRBD2 (5 bases). Trimming removed 5 bases at V and 2 bases at J, with 10 bases between. This CDR3 contains 12 residues. From germline, CDR1 is DFQATT and CDR2 SNEGSKA (reference sequence). The CDR3 bases are TGCAGTGCTTTAGCGTCCGCCTACGAGCAGTACTTC. Translating gives CSALASAYEQYF.

The V call is TRBV20-1, the J call TRBJ2-1, with 10 bases fitting TRBD1. CDR3 length: 14 residues. Germline V gives CDR1 DFQATT, CDR2 SNEGSKA (reference sequence). Trimming took 4 bases from V and 6 from J; bases not matched to a gene: 6. CDR3 nucleotides: TGCAGTGCTACCCGGGACAGGGGAGCCAATGAGCAGTTCTTC. It translates to CSATRDRGANEQFF.

The CDR3 nucleotides are TGCGCCAGCAGCAAGGGACAGGGAATCGACGAGCAGTACTTC. Its protein is CASSKGQGIDEQYF. V usage is TRBV5-1 and J usage is TRBJ2-7; TRBD1 agrees at 9 bases. The CDR3 loop spans 14 amino acids. The V and J ends lost 4 bases and 5 bases, in that order; junction bases with no gene match: 7. Germline-derived CDR1 and CDR2 are SGHRS and YFSETQ.

There are many counts of this clonotype. The chain recombines TRBV7-9 with TRBJ2-5; 7 nucleotides align to TRBD1. The CDR3 spans 12 residues. Germline V gene data show CDR1 as SEHNR and CDR2 as FQNEAQ (reference sequence). V gave up 10 bases and J gave up 3 bases; unmatched junction bases: 5. CDR3 DNA sequence: TGTGCCACCCAGACAGGGAAAGAGACCCAGTACTTC. Translated, it gives CATQTGKETQYF.